Detailed here is one T cell receptor beta chain. Its target is not known. This sample is drawn from a study of a mutant IDH1 vaccine in newly diagnosed glioma. Repertoires were generated with immunoSEQ multiplex PCR, while TCRdb's copy carries only in-frame clones and drops some. There are over 50,000 clones in the sample; roughly 72% occur only once, and around 4.6% lies in the top ten. CDR1 SGHNT and CDR2 YYREEE come from the germline V gene (reference sequence). CDR3 length: 13 amino acids. V shed 7 bases and J shed 0 bases, with 10 bases lying between them. Indicated time point: week 47, end of study. With topical imiquimod, each dose of the vaccine consisted of 300 ug of mutant IDH1 20-mer peptide.

This TCR came from a woman aged 40 to 50 with glioma. Some clones in this sample may be carry-over from other donors' samples. The chain combines TRBV5-4 with TRBJ1-1, with D uncertain. The sample here was PBMCs, taken from a glioma patient whose treatment included an IDH1 peptide vaccine. The CDR3 nucleotides are TGTGCCAGCGGGCATGAGGTGAACACTGAAGCTTTCTTT. Translation gives CASGHEVNTEAFF.